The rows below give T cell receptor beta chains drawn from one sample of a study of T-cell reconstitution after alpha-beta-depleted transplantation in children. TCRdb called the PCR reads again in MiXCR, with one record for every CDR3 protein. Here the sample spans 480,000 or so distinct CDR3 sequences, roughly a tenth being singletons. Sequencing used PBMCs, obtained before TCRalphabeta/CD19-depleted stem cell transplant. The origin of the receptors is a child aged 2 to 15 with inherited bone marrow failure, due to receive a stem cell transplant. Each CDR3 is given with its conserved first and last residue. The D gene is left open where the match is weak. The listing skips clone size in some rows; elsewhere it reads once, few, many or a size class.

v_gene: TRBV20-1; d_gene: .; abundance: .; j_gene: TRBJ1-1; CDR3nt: TGCAGTGCTAGAGATCCCGTTTGGGGGCAGGACACTGAAGCTTTCTTT; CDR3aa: CSARDPVWGQDTEAFF
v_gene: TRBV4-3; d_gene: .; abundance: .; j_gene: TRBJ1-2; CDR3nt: TGCGCCAGCAGCCAGGCCTCCGGGGGCTCCCCGACCTTC; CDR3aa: CASSQASGGSPTF
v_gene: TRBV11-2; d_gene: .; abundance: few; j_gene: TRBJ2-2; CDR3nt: TGTGCCAGCAGCTTACACGGGCTAGCCCCCGGGGAGCTGTTTTTT; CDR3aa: CASSLHGLAPGELFF
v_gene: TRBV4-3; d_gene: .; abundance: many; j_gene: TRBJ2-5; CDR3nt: TGCGCCAGCAGCCACGGACACGGCGGGTGGGAGACCCAGTACTTC; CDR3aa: CASSHGHGGWETQYF
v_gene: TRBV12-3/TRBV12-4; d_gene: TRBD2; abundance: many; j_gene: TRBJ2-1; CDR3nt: TGTGCCAGCACCCTAGTACTAGCGGTAAGCTCCTACAATGAGCAGTTCTTC; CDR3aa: CASTLVLAVSSYNEQFF
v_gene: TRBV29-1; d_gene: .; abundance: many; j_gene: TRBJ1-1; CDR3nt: TGCAGCGTTGGGGACGGGTGGGGAACTGAAGCTTTCTTT; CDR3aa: CSVGDGWGTEAFF
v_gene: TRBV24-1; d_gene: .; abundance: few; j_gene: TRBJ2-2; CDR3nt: TGTGCCACCAGTGATTTAGGGCTACCGAACACCGGGGAGCTGTTTTTT; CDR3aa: CATSDLGLPNTGELFF
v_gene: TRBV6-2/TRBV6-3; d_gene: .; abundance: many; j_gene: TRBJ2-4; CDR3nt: TGTGCCAGCAGTTACTTATGGAGCGGACCGATCCCCCTAAACATTCAGTACTTC; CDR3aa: CASSYLWSGPIPLNIQYF
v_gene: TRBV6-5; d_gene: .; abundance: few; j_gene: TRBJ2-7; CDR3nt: TGTGCCAGCAGTTACTCGAGGGGCTACGAGCAGTACTTC; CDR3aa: CASSYSRGYEQYF
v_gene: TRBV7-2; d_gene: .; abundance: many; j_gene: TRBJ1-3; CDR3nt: TGTGCCAGCAGCTTAGCGCGGAAAGGACACTCTGGAAACACCATATATTTT; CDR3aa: CASSLARKGHSGNTIYF
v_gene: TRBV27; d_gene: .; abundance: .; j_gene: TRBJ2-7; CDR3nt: TGTGCCCGCAGTCCCCAGAGCTCCTACGAGCAGTACTTC; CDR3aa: CARSPQSSYEQYF
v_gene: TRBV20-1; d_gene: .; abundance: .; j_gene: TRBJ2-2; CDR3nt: TGCAGTGCCCGGCTAGCGATGCACACCGGGGAGCTGTTTTTT; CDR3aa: CSARLAMHTGELFF
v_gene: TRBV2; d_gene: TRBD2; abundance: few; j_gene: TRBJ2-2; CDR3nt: TGTGCCAGCAGGATACCGACTAGCGGGAGGGCCTTGCCGAACACCGGGGAGCTGTTTTTT; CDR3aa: CASRIPTSGRALPNTGELFF
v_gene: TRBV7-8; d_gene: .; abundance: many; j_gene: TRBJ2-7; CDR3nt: TGTGCCAGCAGCTTAGTAACTTTGGAGTACGAGCAGTACTTC; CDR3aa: CASSLVTLEYEQYF
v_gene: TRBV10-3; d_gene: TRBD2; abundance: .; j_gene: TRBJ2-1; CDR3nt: TGTGCCATCAGGAAGACTTCGAGCGGGATTATTCGGGATGAGCAGTTCTTC; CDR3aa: CAIRKTSSGIIRDEQFF
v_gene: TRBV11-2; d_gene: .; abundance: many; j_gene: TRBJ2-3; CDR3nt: TGTGCCAGCAGCCCACGACCAGGGTTGACAGATACGCAGTATTTT; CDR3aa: CASSPRPGLTDTQYF
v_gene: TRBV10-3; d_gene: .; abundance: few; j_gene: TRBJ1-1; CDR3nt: TGTGCCATCAGTGAACTTGTACAGAGCACTGAAGCTTTCTTT; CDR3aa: CAISELVQSTEAFF
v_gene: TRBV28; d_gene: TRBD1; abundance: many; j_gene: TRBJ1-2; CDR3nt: TGTGCCAGCAGTTTATTGGCAGGGGGTGGCTACACCTTC; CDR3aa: CASSLLAGGGYTF
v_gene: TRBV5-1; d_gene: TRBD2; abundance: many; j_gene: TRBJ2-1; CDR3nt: TGCGCCAGCAGCTTGGCGGGAGGGTTTTATGAGCAGTTCTTC; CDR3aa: CASSLAGGFYEQFF
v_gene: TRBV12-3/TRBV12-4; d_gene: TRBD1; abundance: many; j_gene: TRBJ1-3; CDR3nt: TGTGCCAGCAGACCAAGACAGGGTGGTGGAAACACCATATATTTT; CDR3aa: CASRPRQGGGNTIYF
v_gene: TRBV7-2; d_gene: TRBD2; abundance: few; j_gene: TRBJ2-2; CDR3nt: TGTGCCAGCAGCTTAGTAGCGGGAGTTTCCGGGGAGCTGTTTTTT; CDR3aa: CASSLVAGVSGELFF
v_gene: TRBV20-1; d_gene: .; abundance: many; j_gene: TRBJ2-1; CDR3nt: TGCAGTCCCTTCGGGACCCCCCTCTACAATGAGCAGTTCTTC; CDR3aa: CSPFGTPLYNEQFF
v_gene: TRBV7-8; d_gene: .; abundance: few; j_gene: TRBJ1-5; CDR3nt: TGTGCCAGCAGCCCACGAGAAGGGGGGGTCCTTAGCAATCAGCCCCAGCATTTT; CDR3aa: CASSPREGGVLSNQPQHF
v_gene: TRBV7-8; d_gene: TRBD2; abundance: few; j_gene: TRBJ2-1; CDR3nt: TGTGCCAGCAGCCCAAGACTAGCCGAGTACAATGAGCAGTTCTTC; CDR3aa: CASSPRLAEYNEQFF
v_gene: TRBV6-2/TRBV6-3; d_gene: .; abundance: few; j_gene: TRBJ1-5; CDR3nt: TGTGCCAGCAGTTACTCGGGTCCTTCCCAGCATTTT; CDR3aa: CASSYSGPSQHF
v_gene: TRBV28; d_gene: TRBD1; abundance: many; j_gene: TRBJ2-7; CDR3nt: TGTGCCAGCAGAAAAAGGGGGCGATCCGTCGAGCAGTACTTC; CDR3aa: CASRKRGRSVEQYF
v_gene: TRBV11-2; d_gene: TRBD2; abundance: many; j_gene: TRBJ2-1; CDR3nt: TGTGCCGGGGCGGGAGGCGCCTACAATGAGCAGTTCTTC; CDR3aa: CAGAGGAYNEQFF
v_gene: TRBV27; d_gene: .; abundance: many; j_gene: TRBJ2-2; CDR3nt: TGTGCCAGCAGTTTAATTCAGGGACCCACCGGGGAGCTGTTTTTT; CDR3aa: CASSLIQGPTGELFF
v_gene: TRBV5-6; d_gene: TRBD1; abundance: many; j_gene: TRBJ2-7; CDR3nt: TGTGCCAGCAGCTTGGACCCTGACAGGGTGGCTTACGAGCAGTACTTC; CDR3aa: CASSLDPDRVAYEQYF
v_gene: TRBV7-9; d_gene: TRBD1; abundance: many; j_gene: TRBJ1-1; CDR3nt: TGTGCCAGCAGCTTAGGAAGACAGGGGTGGATGAACACTGAAGCTTTCTTT; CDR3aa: CASSLGRQGWMNTEAFF
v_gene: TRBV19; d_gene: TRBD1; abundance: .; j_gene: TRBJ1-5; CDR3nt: TGTGCCAGTAGTATACTCCAGACAGGGGGTAGTCAGCCCCAGCATTTT; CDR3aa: CASSILQTGGSQPQHF
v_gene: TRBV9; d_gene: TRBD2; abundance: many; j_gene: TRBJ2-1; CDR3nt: TGTGCCAGCAGCGTAGGGGATAGCGGGAGCTGGAATGAGCAGTTCTTC; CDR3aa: CASSVGDSGSWNEQFF
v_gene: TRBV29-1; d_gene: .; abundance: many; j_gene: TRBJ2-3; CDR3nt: TGCAGCGTTGAACCGGCGGATAGCACAGATACGCAGTATTTT; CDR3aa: CSVEPADSTDTQYF
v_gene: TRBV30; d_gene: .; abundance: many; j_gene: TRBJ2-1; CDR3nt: TGTGCCTGGAGTGTGGAGTCGGGAGACGACTACAATGAGCAGTTCTTC; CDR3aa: CAWSVESGDDYNEQFF
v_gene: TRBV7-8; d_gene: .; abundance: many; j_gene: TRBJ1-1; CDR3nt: TGTGCCAGCAGCTTAGTATTAGCCACTGAAGCTTTCTTT; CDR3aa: CASSLVLATEAFF
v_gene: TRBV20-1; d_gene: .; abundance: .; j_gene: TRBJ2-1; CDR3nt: TGCAGCGCTAGAGGGGGTAGTTTCGGTACAGACACCAACAATGAGCAGTTCTTC; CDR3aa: CSARGGSFGTDTNNEQFF
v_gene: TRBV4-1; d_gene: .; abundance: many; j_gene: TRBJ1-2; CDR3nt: TGCGCCAGCAGCCAAGATTACCGGCAGGGGACTAACTATGGCTACACCTTC; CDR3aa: CASSQDYRQGTNYGYTF
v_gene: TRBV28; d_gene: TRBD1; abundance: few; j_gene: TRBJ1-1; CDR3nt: TGTGCCAGCAGTTTATTGCAGGGGGCTAACACTGAAGCTTTCTTT; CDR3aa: CASSLLQGANTEAFF
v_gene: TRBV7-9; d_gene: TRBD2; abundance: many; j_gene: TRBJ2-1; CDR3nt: TGTGCCAGCAGCCAATTAGCGGGAGTTACCAATGAGCAGTTCTTC; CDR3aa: CASSQLAGVTNEQFF
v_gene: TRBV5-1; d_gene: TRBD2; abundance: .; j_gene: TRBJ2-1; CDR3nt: TGCGCCAGCAGCTCCGGGACTAACTCCTACAATGAGCAGTTCTTC; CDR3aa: CASSSGTNSYNEQFF
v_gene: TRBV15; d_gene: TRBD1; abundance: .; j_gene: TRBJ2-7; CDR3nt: TGTGCCACCAGCAGAGATCCGACCGGGACAGGGTCCTACGAGCAGTACTTC; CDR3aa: CATSRDPTGTGSYEQYF
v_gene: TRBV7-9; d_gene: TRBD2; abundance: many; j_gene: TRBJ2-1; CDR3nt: TGTGCCAGCAGCCTCATACTAGCGAGCTCACGCAATGAGCAGTTCTTC; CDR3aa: CASSLILASSRNEQFF
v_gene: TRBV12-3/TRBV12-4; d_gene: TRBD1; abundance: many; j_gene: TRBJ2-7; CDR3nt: TGTGCCAGCAGTTTCACAGGGGGACCCTACGAGCAGTACTTC; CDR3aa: CASSFTGGPYEQYF
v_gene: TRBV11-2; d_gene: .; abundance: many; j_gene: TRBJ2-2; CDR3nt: TGTGCCAGTGGGGAGCTGTTTTTT; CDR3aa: CASGELFF
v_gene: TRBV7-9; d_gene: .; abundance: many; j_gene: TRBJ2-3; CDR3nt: TGTGCCAGCACTGGAAGCACAGATACGCAGTATTTT; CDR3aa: CASTGSTDTQYF
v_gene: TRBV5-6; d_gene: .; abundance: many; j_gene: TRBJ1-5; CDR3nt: TGTGCCAGCAGCTTGGCAGTGAGCAATCAGCCCCAGCATTTT; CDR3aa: CASSLAVSNQPQHF
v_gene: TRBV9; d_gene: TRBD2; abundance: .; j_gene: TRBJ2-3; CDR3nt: TGTGCCAGCAGCGGGACCCTAGCGGGAGTCGGCACAGATACGCAGTATTTT; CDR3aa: CASSGTLAGVGTDTQYF